These 5 T cell receptor beta chains were all obtained from the same sample, sequenced in a study of T cells in Graves' hyperthyroidism and ophthalmopathy. TCR beta CDR3 regions were amplified from RNA transcripts. A set of HTBI primers served as the primers for a first-round RT-PCR of the TCR CDR3. From the multiplex PCR reads, TCRdb called clonotypes with MiXCR, one entry per CDR3 protein. The table lists hundreds of thousands of distinct CDR3 sequences, about a sixth of them singletons. Sequencing was done on a sample of blood. The receptors stem from a woman aged 40 to 49 with Graves' ophthalmopathy.

The sample holds many counts of this clonotype. The J gene is TRBJ1-1, the V gene TRBV11-2; D is perhaps TRBD1 (5 bases). V lost 5 bases and J lost 1, with 8 bases in between. The CDR3 runs 13 residues. Germline V CDR1 and CDR2: SGHAT, FQNNGV. The CDR3 spells CASSTGTNTEAFF. The DNA of the CDR3 is TGTGCCAGCAGCACGGGGACGAACACTGAAGCTTTCTTT.

The sample holds a few counts of this clonotype. The chain is built from TRBV20-1 and TRBJ2-3, with 9 bases identical to TRBD2. With V trimmed by 0 bases and J by 6 bases, 4 bases remained unmatched. This CDR3 has 14 residues. Germline V gene sequence: CDR1 DFQATT, CDR2 SNEGSKA (reference sequence). The CDR3 DNA reads TGCAGTGCTAGAGATACCGGGACTAGCGATACGCAGTATTTT. Encoded protein: CSARDTGTSDTQYF.

This clonotype was seen at least ten times. V and J are TRBV30 and TRBJ1-4, with 7 bases that match TRBD1. Unmatched junction bases numbered 10, after V lost 3 bases and J lost 0 bases. CDR1 and CDR2 (germline): GTSNPN, SVGIG (reference sequence). The CDR3 covers 17 residues. The CDR3 sequence: CAWSWDRSVATNEKLFF. In DNA, the CDR3 is TGTGCCTGGAGCTGGGACAGATCAGTTGCAACTAATGAAAAACTGTTTTTT. Supplemented by reference TRBV30 and TRBJ1-4, the full variable domain reads SQTIHQWPATLVQPVGSPLSLECTVEGTSNPNLYWYRQAAGRGLQLLFYSVGIGQISSEVPQNLSASRPQDRQFILSSKKLLLSDSGFYLCAWSWDRSVATNEKLFFGSGTQLSVL.

This clonotype turned up a few times. This chain links TRBV20-1 with TRBJ2-1; TRBD2 matches at 11 bases. The ends lost 1 base at V and 14 bases at J; junction bases unmatched: 10. The CDR3 is 14 residues long. Per germline, CDR1 DFQATT and CDR2 SNEGSKA (reference sequence). The CDR3 nucleotides are TGCAGTGCTAGAGGTTTGTTAGCGGGAGGGCCGAAGTTCTTC. Protein sequence: CSARGLLAGGPKFF.

The table lists this clonotype with a few counts. The gene calls are TRBV10-2 and TRBJ1-6; D might be TRBD1 (6 bases). This CDR3 contains 15 residues. Germline assignment: CDR1 WSHSY and CDR2 SAAADI. V was trimmed by 6 bases and J by 5 bases, leaving 14 bases between them. The CDR3 loop reads CASSLGEGDNSPLHF. The CDR3 coding sequence is TGCGCCAGCAGCCTAGGGGAGGGGGATAATTCACCCCTCCACTTT.